This T cell receptor (beta chain) was documented in a study of identical twins. CDR1 and CDR2 from the germline V gene are ENHRY and SYGVKD. The V and J ends lost 9 bases and 1 base, in that order; junction bases with no gene match: 2. This CDR3 comprises 13 residues. One entry per CDR3 protein, called by TCRdb with MiXCR from the 5' RACE reads. The sample yields some 440,000 distinct CDR3 sequences, approximately 25% seen once. These data also formed part of another study, on T cells expressing NK-cell markers.

The rearrangement uses TRBV10-3 and TRBJ2-3; TRBD2 agrees at 9 bases. The sequencing sample was made of CD4+ T cells sorted from blood. The receptor was derived from a woman aged 18 to 35 in good health. The CDR3 region is CAIRTSGTDTQYF. DNA of the CDR3: TGTGCCATTAGGACTAGCGGCACAGATACGCAGTATTTT.